Listed here are 7 T cell receptor beta chains from one sample, sequenced in a study of vaccination and CD4 T cells after COVID-19 (dated by TCRdb to between 2021 and 2024). The library came from PCR. Sequenced using an Illumina iSeq 100. DNA from cultured CD4+ T cells underwent TCR sequencing with the Oncomine TCR Beta short-read assay at the Johns Hopkins FTIC core. Using fastp at Q25 and MiXCR, TCRdb reprocessed the public reads and kept productive beta chains. Duplicate CDR3 protein sequences are folded into a single record with the most common DNA and genes. The sample table shows approximately 22,000 distinct CDR3 sequences, and 55% to 70% are seen once. In total, the top ten clones hold 13% of the sample. The treatment or condition tag for this specimen amounts to: roughly 10-day PBMC culture with coronavirus spike peptide pools or control peptides (ViraFEST assay). The antigens these receptors bind are not known.

The sample consisted of CD4+ T cells from blood, cultured in vitro, taken after SARS-CoV-2 vaccination. These TCRs come from a human donor who received a COVID-19 vaccine.

Here the CDR3 reads CASSWGQLFYGYTF. The CDR3 DNA sequence: TGTGCCAGCAGCTGGGGACAGCTCTTCTATGGCTACACCTTC. The genes are TRBV7-3 and TRBJ1-2, with 7 bases that match TRBD1. The V segment lost 4 bases and the J segment 4 bases; nucleotides outside the gene matches: 6. The CDR3 is made up of 14 amino acids. Germline V gene sequence: CDR1 SGHTA, CDR2 FQGTGA. Complete variable domain (other parts from reference TRBV7-3 and TRBJ1-2): GAGVSQTPSNKVTEKGKYVELRCDPISGHTALYWYRQSLGQGPEFLIYFQGTGAADDSGLPNDRFFAVRPEGSVSTLKIQRTERGDSAVYLCASSWGQLFYGYTFGSGTRLTVV.

The chain recombines TRBV7-2 with TRBJ2-1, with 7 bases matching TRBD2. Germline-derived CDR1 and CDR2 are SGHTA and FQGNSA. V was pared by 7 bases and J by 9 bases, with 12 bases of the junction left unmatched. This CDR3 is 14 amino acids long. CDR3 amino acids: CASTIGEGSGEQFF. CDR3 bases: TGTGCCAGCACCATTGGGGAGGGGTCCGGTGAGCAGTTCTTC. The full variable domain, with the rest looked up from reference TRBV7-2 and TRBJ2-1, is GAGVSQSPSNKVTEKGKDVELRCDPISGHTALYWYRQSLGQGLEFLIYFQGNSAPDKSGLPSDRFSAERTGGSVSTLTIQRTQQEDSAVYLCASTIGEGSGEQFFGPGTRLTVL.

This clonotype occurred once. The J gene is TRBJ1-6, the V gene TRBV7-9; D is unclear. Trimming shortened V by 7 bases and J by 8 bases, and 9 bases separated the two germline ends. The germline V gene encodes CDR1 SEHNR and CDR2 FQNEAQ (reference sequence). This CDR3 is 12 amino acids long. Here the CDR3 DNA reads TGTGCCAGCACCATTTTGGATTCACCCCTCCACTTT. It encodes CASTILDSPLHF.

This chain joins TRBV5-3 and TRBJ1-5, with 8 positions matching TRBD1. TRBV5-3 is marked as an open reading frame, function uncertain. J lost 3 bases, V lost 0 bases, and 5 bases had no gene match. The CDR3 consists of 16 residues. The CDR3 coding sequence is TGTGCCAGAAGCTTGGCCAGGCAGGGGGCCAATCAGCCCCAGCATTTT. This codes for CARSLARQGANQPQHF.

The chain carries TRBV27 and TRBJ1-1; 12 nucleotides align to TRBD1. Germline CDR1 is MNHEY and CDR2 is SMNVEV (reference sequence). This CDR3 has 17 amino acids. The J segment lost 0 bases and the V segment lost 5 bases, leaving 7 bases of the junction unmatched. The CDR3 sequence: CASSPLGTGGMNTEAFF. In DNA form, the CDR3 reads TGTGCCAGCAGTCCTCTAGGGACAGGGGGCATGAACACTGAAGCTTTCTTT.

V is TRBV6-2 or TRBV6-3 and J is TRBJ1-1; maybe TRBD1 (5 bases). CDR3 size: 13 residues. With 2 bases removed from V and 8 bases from J, the gap between germline ends came to 12 bases. Germline CDR1 reads MNHEY; CDR2 reads SVGEGT. Here the CDR3 DNA reads TGTGCCAGCAGTTACACACAGGAGACGGAAGCTTTCTTT. The encoded protein is CASSYTQETEAFF.

In its sample, this clonotype was seen a few times. The rearrangement links TRBV7-9 to TRBJ2-5, with 7 bases fitting TRBD1. Germline assignment: CDR1 SEHNR and CDR2 FQNEAQ (reference sequence). This CDR3 contains 15 residues. V shed 5 bases, J shed 4 bases, and the junction held 10 bases outside the gene matches. The CDR3 DNA follows: TGTGCCAGCAGCCAGGGACAGCGAACGGGAGAGACCCAGTACTTC. Its protein product is CASSQGQRTGETQYF.